The next 6 T cell receptor beta chains were all read from a single sample in a study of blood T cell repertoires in COVID-19 (dated by TCRdb to 2018 to 2021). To prepare the library, the immunoSEQ multiplex PCR assay was applied. What TCRdb holds here is the immuneACCESS table cut down to in-frame rearrangements. Part of the clones is not present; checked against another copy, under half of the missing clones reflect an unresolved V gene, and the others are unexplained. The sample yields 260,000 or so clones; approximately 83% were counted once. Less than 4% of the sample comes from the top ten. Input material: PBMCs or T cells enriched from blood (not recorded which). Receptor source: a woman in her thirties or forties who had been exposed to COVID-19.

The chain uses TRBV19 and TRBJ2-7; 7 nucleotides match TRBD2. The CDR3 is 15 residues long. The trim removed 6 bases at V and 1 base at J, leaving 9 bases unmatched. Germline assignment: CDR1 LNHDA and CDR2 SQIVND (reference sequence). The CDR3 sequence: CASRAGSAGSYEQYF. CDR3 nucleotides: TGTGCCAGTAGGGCCGGGTCAGCGGGGTCCTACGAGCAGTACTTC. The complete variable domain, with remaining parts taken from reference TRBV19 and TRBJ2-7, reads DGGITQSPKYLFRKEGQNVTLSCEQNLNHDAMYWYRQDPGQGLRLIYYSQIVNDFQKGDIAEGYSVSREKKESFPLTVTSAQKNPTAFYLCASRAGSAGSYEQYFGPGTRLTVT.

The rearrangement uses TRBV29-1 and TRBJ1-1; D gene unclear. The CDR3 is 13 amino acids. V was pared by 2 bases and J by 0 bases, with 7 bases between. Per the germline V gene, CDR1 is SQVTM and CDR2 is ANQGSEA. The CDR3 is CSVESSLNTEAFF. DNA of the CDR3: TGCAGCGTTGAATCGTCCCTGAACACTGAAGCTTTCTTT.

This CDR3 reads CASSYVRRNEQFF. CDR3 nucleotides: TGTGCCAGCAGTTACGTCAGGCGCAATGAGCAGTTCTTC. The V and J genes are TRBV6-2 or TRBV6-3 and TRBJ2-1, with no clear D. CDR1 is MNHEY and CDR2 is SVGEGT in the germline V gene. Trimming stripped 2 bases from V and 6 bases from J, with 8 bases between. This CDR3 has 13 amino acids.

This clone was recorded at least ten times. The chain uses TRBV19 and TRBJ1-4; maybe TRBD1 (6 bases). V was trimmed by 5 bases and J by 7 bases, leaving 20 bases between them. The CDR3 loop spans 16 amino acids. Germline V gene sequence: CDR1 LNHDA, CDR2 SQIVND (reference sequence). This chain's CDR3 is CASSPLRGAEGEKLFF. The DNA for the CDR3 is TGTGCCAGTAGTCCCTTACGGGGGGCGGAGGGTGAAAAACTGTTTTTT.

J is TRBJ1-2 and V is TRBV28, with D perhaps matching TRBD1 (6 bases). Trimming pared 7 bases from V and 1 base from J, leaving 19 bases between. The CDR3 is 16 residues long. CDR1 MDHEN and CDR2 SYDVKM come from the germline V gene. CDR3 sequence: CASNTLGQSSNYGYTF. In DNA form, the CDR3 reads TGTGCCAGCAACACCCTCGGACAGTCGAGTAACTATGGCTACACCTTC.

This rearrangement joins TRBV2 to TRBJ1-2; 10 positions match TRBD1. This CDR3 region has 14 residues. J gave up 14 bases and V 4 bases, and 13 bases lay outside the gene matches. Germline values: CDR1 SNHLY, CDR2 FYNNEI. The CDR3 region has the DNA TGTGCCAGCAGTGCCCAGCGACAGGGGGCCGCTAGGACCTTC. As protein: CASSAQRQGAARTF.